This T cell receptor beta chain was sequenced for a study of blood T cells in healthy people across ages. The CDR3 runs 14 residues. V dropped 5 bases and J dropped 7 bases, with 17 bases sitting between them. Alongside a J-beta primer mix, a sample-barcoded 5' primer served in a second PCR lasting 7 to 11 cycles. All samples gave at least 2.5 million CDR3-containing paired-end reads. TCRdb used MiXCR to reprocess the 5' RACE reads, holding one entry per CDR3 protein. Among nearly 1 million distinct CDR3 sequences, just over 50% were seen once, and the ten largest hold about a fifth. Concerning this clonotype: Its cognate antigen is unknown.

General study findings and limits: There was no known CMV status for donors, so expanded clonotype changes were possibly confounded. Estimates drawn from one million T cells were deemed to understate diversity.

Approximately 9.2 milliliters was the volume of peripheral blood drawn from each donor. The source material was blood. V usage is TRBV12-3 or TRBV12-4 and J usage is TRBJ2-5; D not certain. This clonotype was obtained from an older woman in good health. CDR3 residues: CASSESLRVGTQYF. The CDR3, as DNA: TGTGCCAGCAGTGAATCCCTACGGGTGGGGACCCAGTACTTC.